This T cell receptor beta chain was documented in a study of spatial heterogeneity in lung cancer. Background on the study: Sequence detection consistently recorded a greater number of beta-chain than alpha-chain sequences.

The CDR3 spans 14 residues. CDR1 is SNHLY and CDR2 is FYNNEI in the germline V gene. V was pared by 6 bases and J by 10 bases, with 8 bases of the junction left unmatched. Described time point: sample taken at primary tumor resection. The 70 or so donors had untreated early-stage non-small cell lung cancer. Sequencing of whole RNA from tumor, nontumor lung or frozen PBMC involved no sorting. Many counts were recorded for this clonotype. Its antigen remains unidentified. Study observations and caveats: Tumors with more nonsynonymous mutations had more expanded intratumoral alpha and beta TCRs.

TCRdb fed the 5' RACE reads into MiXCR, producing one record per CDR3 protein. The table records some 9,900 distinct CDR3 sequences, 8% of them present only once. This TCR came from a male donor with early-stage non-small cell lung cancer. Sequenced material: lung tumor tissue, taken at surgery. This rearrangement joins TRBV2 to TRBJ2-3, with 12 bases matching TRBD2. The CDR3 sequence: CASRRLAGAIAQYF. The DNA of the CDR3 is TGTGCCAGCAGGCGACTAGCGGGAGCTATTGCGCAGTATTTT.